This record looks at one T cell receptor beta chain sequence and its context. What it binds is unknown. The CDR3 loop spans 11 amino acids. The V end was cut by 0 bases, the J end by 3 bases, with 0 bases between. Per germline, CDR1 SGHRS and CDR2 YFSETQ. Clones were sequenced by immunoSEQ multiplex PCR, and TCRdb holds only the in-frame ones, with some missing. Of over 15,000 clones in the sample, around 73% were seen once. CD4+ T cells from unexposed donors were obtained before the COVID-19 pandemic (2011-2018). CD4+ T cells were isolated from the cells after about ten days of culture. As cell numbers allowed, unexposed-donor CD4+ T cells faced SARS-CoV-2 S/N and four cold-coronavirus spikes. The data were taken from a study of CD4 T cells in relation to SARS-CoV-2 and coronaviruses. Study results and limitations: No donor gave both pre-pandemic and post-infection samples.

Sequenced material: CD4+ T cells from PBMCs, cultured in vitro. The chain carries TRBV5-1 and TRBJ1-1; D is unclear. The sequence came from a human donor in good health. The CDR3 here is CASSLDTEAFF. Written as DNA, the CDR3 is TGCGCCAGCAGCTTGGACACTGAAGCTTTCTTT.